This TCR beta chain was recorded in a study of cytomegalovirus exposure and HLA in healthy donors. Whole-study findings and limits: The study listed under 200 cytomegalovirus-associated TCR beta chains. What TCR beta sequences reportedly achieved was accurate prediction of HLA-A and HLA-B alleles in most subjects.

Germline V gene lookup returns CDR1 MNHEY and CDR2 SMNVEV (reference sequence). CDR3 length equals 16 residues. J was trimmed by 1 base and V by 1 base; bases with no gene match: 4. The PCR employed 60 Vbeta primers together with 13 Jbeta primers. Produced via immunoSEQ multiplex PCR; TCRdb's table is partial and in-frame only. Of about 180,000 clones in the sample, around 82% were seen once. As regards this clone: Antigen unknown.

The source of this sequence is a woman between 50 and 59 years old in good health and CMV-seropositive. The material sequenced was PBMCs. The chain carries TRBV27 and TRBJ1-5; 7 positions agree with TRBD1. CDR3 protein: CASSLYSGQSNQPQHF. The CDR3 region has the DNA TGTGCCAGCAGTTTATATTCGGGACAGAGCAATCAGCCCCAGCATTTT.